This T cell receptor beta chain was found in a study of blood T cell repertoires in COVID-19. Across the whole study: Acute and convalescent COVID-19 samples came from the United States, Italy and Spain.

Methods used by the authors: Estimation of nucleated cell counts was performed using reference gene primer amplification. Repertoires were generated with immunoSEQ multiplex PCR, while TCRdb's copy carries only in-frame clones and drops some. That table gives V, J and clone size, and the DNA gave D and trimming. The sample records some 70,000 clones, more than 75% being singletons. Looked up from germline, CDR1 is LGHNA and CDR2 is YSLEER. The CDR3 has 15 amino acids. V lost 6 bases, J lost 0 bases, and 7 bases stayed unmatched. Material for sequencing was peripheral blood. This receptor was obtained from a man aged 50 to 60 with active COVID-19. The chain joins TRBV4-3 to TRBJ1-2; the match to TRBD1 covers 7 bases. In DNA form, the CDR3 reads TGCGCCAGCAGTCCTCAGGGGGAGGCTAACTATGGCTACACCTTC. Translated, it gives CASSPQGEANYGYTF.